This T cell receptor (beta chain) was sequenced in a study of tumor-infiltrating lymphocytes in localized non-small cell lung cancer. General study results and limits: Compared with uninvolved lung, tumors showed higher T cell infiltration by TCRbeta sequencing. Technical variation could not be separated from intratumor heterogeneity here. TCR sequencing covered a subset of patients with enough tissue. No T-cell fraction difference was seen between IM1 and IM2 tumors.

This clone occurred a few times. The antigen is undetermined. The repertoire was sequenced with immunoSEQ multiplex PCR; TCRdb's copy has only in-frame clones and lacks some. The sample includes around 13,000 clones, approximately 73% of them seen just once. The CDR3 is 15 amino acids. V gave up 1 base and J gave up 0 bases, with 6 bases separating them. The germline V gene encodes CDR1 LGHNA and CDR2 YSLEER. The TCR comes from a human donor with non-small cell lung cancer. Sequencing was done on a sample of uninvolved lung tissue not adjacent to the tumor. The chain links TRBV4-3 to TRBJ1-4; no reliable D call. The CDR3 is CASSQVTATNEKLFF. The CDR3 coding sequence is TGCGCCAGCAGCCAAGTAACAGCAACTAATGAAAAACTGTTTTTT.